A selection of T cell receptor beta chains follows, all from one sample in a study of blood T cell repertoires in COVID-19. Profiled with immunoSEQ multiplex PCR; TCRdb holds only in-frame clones, not every one. The table includes some 82,000 clones, 65% to 85% detected once. The sample consisted of peripheral blood. Receptors originate from an elderly man with active or convalescent COVID-19. Each CDR3 is given with its conserved first and last residue. The D gene is left open where the match is weak. Rows give clone size only sometimes, using once, few, many, or a class for an expanded clone.

clone_size	j_call	d_call	v_call	cdr3_aa	cdr3_nt
-	TRBJ2-2	TRBD1	TRBV19	CASSRQGAAGELFF	TGTGCCAGTAGTCGTCAGGGGGCGGCCGGGGAGCTGTTTTTT
-	TRBJ2-1	-	TRBV7-8	CASSLTNGNEQFF	TGTGCCAGCAGCTTAACAAACGGGAATGAGCAGTTCTTC
-	TRBJ2-7	TRBD2	TRBV29-1	CSVATGLAYEQYF	TGCAGCGTTGCCACGGGACTAGCGTACGAGCAGTACTTC
-	TRBJ1-1	-	TRBV3-1/TRBV3-2	CASSQASAEAFF	TGTGCCAGCAGCCAAGCCTCGGCTGAAGCTTTCTTT
-	TRBJ2-3	TRBD1	TRBV6-2/TRBV6-3	CASSSNRGTLTDTQYF	TGTGCCAGCAGTTCTAACAGGGGAACGCTTACAGATACGCAGTATTTT
-	TRBJ2-2	-	TRBV7-2	CASSLDSGSAGELFF	TGTGCCAGCAGCTTAGATTCAGGGTCGGCCGGGGAGCTGTTTTTT
-	TRBJ2-7	TRBD2	TRBV27	CASRIRLAGGPFEQYF	TGTGCCAGCAGAATTAGACTAGCGGGAGGGCCTTTCGAGCAGTACTTC
-	TRBJ1-4	-	TRBV7-9	CASSGISTNEKLFF	TGTGCCAGCAGCGGCATATCAACTAATGAAAAACTGTTTTTT
-	TRBJ2-7	-	TRBV12-3/TRBV12-4	CASSLLGRGEQYF	TGTGCCAGCAGTTTACTCGGGAGAGGCGAGCAGTACTTC
-	TRBJ2-1	TRBD2	TRBV5-4	CASSGKTSGEYNEQFF	TGTGCCAGCAGCGGGAAGACTAGCGGGGAGTACAATGAGCAGTTCTTC
-	TRBJ1-6	-	TRBV23-1	CASSPASSQSPLHF	TGCGCCAGCAGTCCCGCCAGTTCCCAATCACCCCTCCACTTT
-	TRBJ2-5	TRBD1	TRBV16	CASSQRDRGQETQYF	TGTGCCAGCAGCCAAAGGGACAGGGGGCAGGAGACCCAGTACTTC
-	TRBJ1-1	-	TRBV5-1	CASSLAGSAEAFF	TGCGCCAGCAGCTTGGCGGGGAGCGCTGAAGCTTTCTTT
-	TRBJ1-2	-	TRBV5-8	CASSLGQLGYTF	TGTGCCAGCAGCTTGGGACAGCTTGGCTACACCTTC
once	TRBJ1-1	-	TRBV12-3/TRBV12-4	CASTYTNTEAFF	TGTGCCAGCACGTACACGAACACTGAAGCTTTCTTT
-	TRBJ2-7	TRBD1	TRBV6-6	CASSGTGGNEQYF	TGTGCCAGCAGTGGGACAGGGGGGAACGAGCAGTACTTC
-	TRBJ2-2	TRBD2	TRBV6-5	CASSYGGRTGELFF	TGTGCCAGCAGTTACGGCGGGAGAACCGGGGAGCTGTTTTTT
few	TRBJ2-7	-	TRBV6-5	CASSYGGASSYEQYF	TGTGCCAGCAGTTACGGAGGGGCGAGCTCCTACGAGCAGTACTTC
-	TRBJ1-1	-	TRBV6-2/TRBV6-3	CASSPTTPNTEAFF	TGTGCCAGCAGTCCAACGACACCTAACACTGAAGCTTTCTTT
few	TRBJ2-4	TRBD1	TRBV30	CAWSRARQGLNIQYF	TGTGCCTGGAGTCGGGCGAGACAGGGGTTAAACATTCAGTACTTC
-	TRBJ1-6	-	TRBV7-8	CASSPGLSVVSYNSPLHF	TGTGCCAGCAGCCCTGGGCTTTCAGTTGTGTCCTATAATTCACCCCTCCACTTT
-	TRBJ2-3	TRBD2	TRBV27	CASSWLTTSGQIKDTQYF	TGTGCCAGCAGTTGGCTTACGACTAGCGGCCAGATAAAGGATACGCAGTATTTT
-	TRBJ1-1	TRBD1	TRBV7-2	CASRTGGGTEAFF	TGTGCCAGCAGAACAGGGGGCGGCACTGAAGCTTTCTTT
-	TRBJ1-2	-	TRBV27	CASSSPSTGSLGYTF	TGTGCCAGCAGTTCCCCCTCGACAGGTTCACTGGGCTACACCTTC
few	TRBJ2-7	-	TRBV7-8	CASSTTSTTYEQYF	TGTGCCAGCAGCACGACATCCACCACCTACGAGCAGTACTTC
-	TRBJ1-2	-	TRBV20-1	CSASPIWGREGYTF	TGCAGTGCTAGTCCCATCTGGGGGCGAGAAGGCTACACCTTC
-	TRBJ2-7	TRBD1	TRBV13	CASSSTRTGEREQYF	TGTGCCAGCAGCTCAACCAGGACAGGCGAGAGGGAGCAGTACTTC
-	TRBJ2-7	-	TRBV4-1	CASSQEGREEQYF	TGCGCCAGCAGCCAAGAAGGACGGGAGGAGCAGTACTTC
once	TRBJ1-5	-	TRBV2	CASSDIGNQPQHF	TGTGCCAGCAGTGATATCGGGAATCAGCCCCAGCATTTT
-	TRBJ2-7	TRBD2	TRBV19	CASSTRTSGSYEQYF	TGTGCCAGTAGTACTAGGACTAGCGGGTCCTACGAGCAGTACTTC